The text below deals with one T cell receptor (beta chain). The data are from a study of blood T cell repertoires in COVID-19. V was pared by 5 bases and J by 6 bases, with 8 bases between. This CDR3 contains 11 residues. Germline CDR1 reads SGHTA; CDR2 reads FQGNSA. The data were produced by immunoSEQ multiplex PCR, yet TCRdb's version contains in-frame clones alone and is incomplete. The data show about 200,000 clones, over 75% seen once. This TCR was recovered from a human donor in a cohort sampled during active COVID-19. V is TRBV7-2 and J is TRBJ2-7; D may be TRBD1 (5 bases). The sequencing input was peripheral blood. CDR3 sequence: CASSPQVEQYF. As DNA, the CDR3 is TGTGCCAGCAGCCCACAGGTCGAGCAGTACTTC. Supplemented by reference TRBV7-2 and TRBJ2-7, the full variable domain reads GAGVSQSPSNKVTEKGKDVELRCDPISGHTALYWYRQSLGQGLEFLIYFQGNSAPDKSGLPSDRFSAERTGGSVSTLTIQRTQQEDSAVYLCASSPQVEQYFGPGTRLTVT.